This T cell receptor beta chain is drawn from a study of blood T cells in healthy people across ages (dated by TCRdb to the mid-2010s). A note on the overall study: In model experiments, template switching captured about one uniquely barcoded TCR beta cDNA molecule for every two T cells. To track age-related changes in TCR beta repertoire diversity, the study relied on deep sequencing normalized with unique cDNA molecular identifiers. Using the same blood draw, the study looked at two additional independent replicas of 1 million unique cDNA reads for two donors, one aged 18 to 29 and the other aged 80 or older. To avoid experimental bias, donors of different ages were distributed randomly across sequencing lanes. Donors were grouped into four age groups: young (average approximately 16 years), middle-aged (about 38), aged (roughly 67) and long-lived (approximately 78).

The donors were 40 or so Caucasian individuals from Russia, aged roughly 6 to 95 years, who were systemically healthy. Each donor gave 8 to 10 milliliters of peripheral blood, drawn into EDTA-treated Vacutainer tubes. Ficoll-Paque density-gradient centrifugation was used to isolate PBMCs, with at least 6.5 million per sample. Trizol reagent was used to extract total RNA from the PBMCs, yielding at least 6 micrograms per sample. Naive CD45RAhigh/CD27high T cell percentages were measured by flow cytometry on a PBMC aliquot from every donor. What the study reported, not specific to this receptor: Observed TCR beta diversity per million T cells fell roughly linearly with age, and a significant reduction was already apparent by age approximately 40. There was a strong correlation between observed TCR beta diversity and the percentage of naive T cells measured by flow cytometry. Estimates of total diversity based on one million sequenced T cells were considered lower bounds and underestimates. Because donor CMV infection status was unknown, age-related changes in expanded clonotypes were potentially confounded. Compared with the aged group, more naive CD4+ T cells, fewer expanded clones and increased TCR diversity were shown by the long-lived group, suggesting age selection. Since profiling was done on bulk unsorted PBMCs, naive and antigen-experienced compartments could not be conclusively compared.

From cysteine to phenylalanine, the CDR3 is 16 amino acids long. The only DNA kept is the CDR3, 48 bases in frame from the first base. CDR1 is given as SGHDN and CDR2 as FVKESK, both from the germline V gene. Trimmed from V: 3 bases; trimmed from J: 2 bases; junction bases lacking a gene match: 7. The receptor library was made with 5' RACE. For sequencing, an Illumina HiSeq 2500 was employed. A second roughly 6 to 11 cycle PCR used a sample-barcoded 5' primer and a J-beta primer mix. A unique molecular identifier was introduced onto each TCR beta cDNA molecule by a template-switch 5' adaptor carrying 12 random nucleotides. Each sample yielded at least 3 million CDR3-containing paired-end reads. The Mint cDNA synthesis kit, primed by a TRBC-specific oligonucleotide, was used to synthesize first-strand cDNA from all RNA. Following uracil-DNA glycosylase treatment, a first 18-cycle PCR with universal primers M1SS and BC2_uni_R was performed on all cDNA. As for how the authors treated the data: Each sample was normalized by randomly selecting 1 million high-quality reads, each carrying a distinct molecular identifier. Instead of being binned into consensus sequences, reads that shared molecular identifiers were thrown out. MiTCR, run with a Q25 quality threshold and the strictest error-elimination algorithm, handled CDR3 identification, clonotype clustering and error correction. A nonparametric unseen species model using Euler transformation provided a lower-bound estimate of total TCR beta diversity. The public reads were run again by TCRdb, first through fastp at Q25 and then through MiXCR, and only productive beta chains were kept. Rows are unified per CDR3 protein, each entry keeping the most common DNA and genes. The V and J calls were determined by TCRdb, not by the authors. This sample holds about 1.1 million distinct CDR3 sequences; around two fifths were observed only once. The ten largest account for about 12% of the sample.

This clonotype was recorded a few times. Its antigen specificity is not known. There are no base qualities to consult, and no much larger clone falls within one base. Sequenced material: blood. This receptor chain uses TRBV14 and TRBJ2-1, and 7 junction bases match TRBD1. The source of this sequence is a man aged 18 to 35 in good health. The nucleotide sequence is given as TGTGCCAGCAGCCAGGGCCGGGACAGACCCTACAATGAGCAGTTCTTC. This codes for CASSQGRDRPYNEQFF.